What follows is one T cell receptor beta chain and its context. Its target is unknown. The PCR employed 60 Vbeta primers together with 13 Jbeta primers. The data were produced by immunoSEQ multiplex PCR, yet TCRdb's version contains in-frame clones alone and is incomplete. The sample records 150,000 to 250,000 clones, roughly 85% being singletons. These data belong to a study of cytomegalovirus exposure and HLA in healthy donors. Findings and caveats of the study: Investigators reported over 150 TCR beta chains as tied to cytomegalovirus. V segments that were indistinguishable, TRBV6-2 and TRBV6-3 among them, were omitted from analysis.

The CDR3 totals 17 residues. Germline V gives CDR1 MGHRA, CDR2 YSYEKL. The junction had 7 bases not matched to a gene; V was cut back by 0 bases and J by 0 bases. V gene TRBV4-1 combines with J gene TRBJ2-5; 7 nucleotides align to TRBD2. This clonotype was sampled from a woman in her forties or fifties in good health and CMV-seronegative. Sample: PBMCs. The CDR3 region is CASSQDRSGTYQETQYF. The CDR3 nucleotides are TGCGCCAGCAGCCAAGATAGAAGCGGGACGTACCAAGAGACCCAGTACTTC.